The 8 T cell receptor beta chains in this list originate from one sample, sequenced in a study of blood T cell repertoires in COVID-19. Profiled with immunoSEQ multiplex PCR; TCRdb holds only in-frame clones, not every one. The data contain about 170,000 clones, roughly 80% of them seen just once; the ten biggest clones take up 3.5% to 5%. The sequenced material came from PBMCs or T cells enriched from blood (not recorded which). These TCRs come from a woman in her forties or fifties who had recovered from COVID-19.

The chain carries TRBV21-1 and TRBJ2-3; TRBD1, the table's D call, was not compared with the DNA. TRBV21-1 is labeled a pseudogene. This CDR3 contains 16 residues. CDR3 coding DNA: TGTGCCAGCAGCAAATCGAGGACAGCTATTACAGATACGCAGTATTTT. This codes for CASSKSRTAITDTQYF.

The V gene is TRBV7-9, the J gene TRBJ1-3; 7 bases fit TRBD1. The V gene's germline CDR1 is SEHNR and CDR2 FQNEAQ (reference sequence). Trimming took 5 bases from V and 0 from J; bases not matched to a gene: 4. CDR3 length equals 15 residues. In DNA form, the CDR3 reads TGTGCCAGCAGCCCGAGGGACAGCTCTGGAAACACCATATATTTT. It codes for CASSPRDSSGNTIYF.

The chain combines TRBV28 with TRBJ1-3, with a weak D call TRBD1 (5 bases). V was clipped by 1 base and J by 2 bases, with 9 bases between them. This CDR3 has 15 residues. CDR1 and CDR2 (germline): MDHEN, SYDVKM. CDR3 in amino acids: CASSLYGAAGNTIYF. In DNA form, the CDR3 reads TGTGCCAGCAGTTTATATGGGGCAGCTGGAAACACCATATATTTT.

The V gene is TRBV12-5, the J gene TRBJ1-3; TRBD1 might be the D (6 bases). The V gene lost 5 bases and the J gene lost 0 bases, with 11 bases spanning the gap. There are 15 residues in the CDR3. CDR1 LGHNT and CDR2 FRNRAP come from the germline V gene. The CDR3 DNA reads TGTGCTAGTGGTCCAAACAGGGTCTCTGGAAACACCATATATTTT. Translation: CASGPNRVSGNTIYF. The full variable domain, its missing parts supplied by reference TRBV12-5 and TRBJ1-3, is DARVTQTPRHKVTEMGQEVTMRCQPILGHNTVFWYRQTMMQGLELLAYFRNRAPLDDSGMPKDRFSAEMPDATLATLKIQPSEPRDSAVYFCASGPNRVSGNTIYFGEGSWLTVV.

CDR3 coding DNA: TGTGAGACTGCGGGAGCGACGGGGGCCAACGTCCTGACTTTC. Its translation: CETAGATGANVLTF. The chain employs TRBV7-9 and TRBJ2-6; 7 nucleotides line up with TRBD2. Germline CDR1 SEHNR, CDR2 FQNEAQ (reference sequence). The CDR3 contains 14 residues. The variable domain in full, completed from reference TRBV7-9 and TRBJ2-6, reads DTGVSQNPRHKITKRGQNVTFRCDPISEHNRLYWYRQTLGQGPEFLTYFQNEAQLEKSRLLSDRFSAERPKGSFSTLEIQRTEQGDSAMYLCETAGATGANVLTFGAGSRLTVL.

The chain combines TRBV9 with TRBJ1-5, with D possibly matching TRBD1 (5 bases). With 4 bases removed from V and 0 bases from J, the gap between germline ends came to 8 bases. The CDR3 length is 14 residues. Germline V gene sequence: CDR1 SGDLS, CDR2 YYNGEE. The CDR3 is CASSKGDSNQPQHF. The CDR3 DNA reads as TGTGCCAGCAGCAAAGGGGATAGCAATCAGCCCCAGCATTTT.

This clone was found once. The chain uses TRBV11-3 and TRBJ2-2, with no clear D. The CDR3 is 12 amino acids. V was shortened by 5 bases and J by 5 bases, with 6 bases between the two germline ends. In germline, CDR1 is SGHNT, CDR2 YENEEA. In DNA, the CDR3 is TGTGCCAGCAGCCCATCAACCGGGGAGCTGTTTTTT. Translated: CASSPSTGELFF.

This clone has a single count. The identical CDR3 is also encoded by other nucleotide sequences in the sample. The rearrangement joins TRBV7-9 to TRBJ1-5; 8 bases line up with TRBD1. CDR3 length: 14 residues. J was trimmed by 3 bases and V by 4 bases; bases with no gene match: 2. Germline assignment: CDR1 SEHNR and CDR2 FQNEAQ (reference sequence). CDR3 in DNA: TGTGCCAGCAGCTCGCAGGGGGCCAATCAGCCCCAGCATTTT. This encodes CASSSQGANQPQHF.